This TCR beta chain was profiled in a study of cytomegalovirus exposure and HLA in healthy donors. Note on this clone: Its specificity is not known.

Study results and caveats: TCR beta V- and J-gene trimming, according to a later analysis, was linked to a missense DCLRE1C variant. A later analysis by the authors found several of the most significant clusters apparently linked to common viral pathogens. Reported findings show TCR beta sequences accurately forecast HLA-A and HLA-B alleles in most subjects.

There are 11 residues in the CDR3. Trimming removed 4 bases at V and 2 bases at J, with 5 bases between. Germline assignment: CDR1 SQVTM and CDR2 ANQGSEA. Primers: 60 Vbeta forward and 13 Jbeta reverse. Using immunoSEQ multiplex PCR, the repertoire was profiled, and TCRdb retains in-frame clones only, with some absent. The sample holds 100,000 to 150,000 clones, roughly 80% seen once. The chain uses TRBV29-1 and TRBJ1-2; D remains unclear. The source material was PBMCs. This clonotype was sampled from a woman aged 45-65 years in good health and CMV-seronegative. CDR3 nucleotide sequence: TGCAGCGTTGGAGTGAACTATGGCTACACCTTC. It yields the protein CSVGVNYGYTF.